Listed below are T cell receptor beta chains from one sample, sequenced in a study of blood T cell repertoires in COVID-19. Sequenced by immunoSEQ multiplex PCR; TCRdb stores in-frame clones only, minus some. The profile covers 150,000 to 200,000 clones, with about 86% appearing a single time and 2.5% to 3.5% taken by the ten largest. Sequences were obtained from peripheral blood. These receptor sequences come from a woman aged 25 to 39 with active or convalescent COVID-19. CDR3s include the opening cysteine and the closing phenylalanine or tryptophan.

j_gene: TRBJ2-2
v_gene: TRBV7-7
CDR3aa: CASGPLPGAPGELFF

j_gene: TRBJ2-4
v_gene: TRBV21-1
CDR3aa: CASSRGKGRDRGSKNIQYF

j_gene: TRBJ1-1
v_gene: TRBV11-2
CDR3aa: CASSLGSGGNTEAFF

j_gene: TRBJ2-1
v_gene: TRBV19
CDR3aa: CASSPRGLAGAGANEQFF

j_gene: TRBJ2-2
v_gene: TRBV24-1
CDR3aa: CATSALPGQGDTGELFF

j_gene: TRBJ2-2
v_gene: TRBV7-2
CDR3aa: CASSFSNTGELFF

j_gene: TRBJ2-4
v_gene: TRBV28
CDR3aa: CASSLGQGISIQYF

j_gene: TRBJ1-5
v_gene: TRBV7-9
CDR3aa: CASSSQGTSRYQPQHF

j_gene: TRBJ2-1
v_gene: TRBV6-5
CDR3aa: CASRSEGRVEQFF

j_gene: TRBJ1-5
v_gene: TRBV2
CDR3aa: CASSDRSYNQPQHF

j_gene: TRBJ2-7
v_gene: TRBV2
CDR3aa: CASSHGQFYEQYF

j_gene: TRBJ2-7
v_gene: TRBV4-1
CDR3aa: CASSTTGAPTYEQYF

j_gene: TRBJ1-6
v_gene: TRBV10-3
CDR3aa: CAISDANSPLHF

j_gene: TRBJ2-4
v_gene: TRBV24-1
CDR3aa: CATSDHVRGIQYF

j_gene: TRBJ1-2
v_gene: TRBV5-8
CDR3aa: CASSLEIRTLYGYTF

j_gene: TRBJ1-4
v_gene: TRBV19
CDR3aa: CASSKDTRGEKLFF

j_gene: TRBJ2-1
v_gene: TRBV2
CDR3aa: CASSVESGFHNEQFF

j_gene: TRBJ1-1
v_gene: TRBV6-5
CDR3aa: CASSRTVNTEAFF

j_gene: TRBJ2-5
v_gene: TRBV5-1
CDR3aa: CASTPGGETQYF

j_gene: TRBJ1-6
v_gene: TRBV19
CDR3aa: CASSIRDSPFSPLHF

j_gene: TRBJ1-6
v_gene: TRBV28
CDR3aa: CASTRTGSNSPLHF

j_gene: TRBJ1-6
v_gene: TRBV2
CDR3aa: CASSEVSFRDSPLHF

j_gene: TRBJ1-1
v_gene: TRBV19
CDR3aa: CASKRGAGGTEAFF

j_gene: TRBJ1-6
v_gene: TRBV4-1
CDR3aa: CASSAQGNSPLHF

j_gene: TRBJ2-3
v_gene: TRBV28
CDR3aa: CASSSSADTQYF

j_gene: TRBJ2-3
v_gene: TRBV2
CDR3aa: CASIRQGETDTQYF

j_gene: TRBJ1-1
v_gene: TRBV3-1/TRBV3-2
CDR3aa: CASSRRGSAEAFF

j_gene: TRBJ2-1
v_gene: TRBV3-1/TRBV3-2
CDR3aa: CASTQYSGRSYNEQFF

j_gene: TRBJ2-7
v_gene: TRBV4-1
CDR3aa: CASSQALGQRTYEQYF

j_gene: TRBJ1-1
v_gene: TRBV27
CDR3aa: CASRVLEGNTEAFF

j_gene: TRBJ2-5
v_gene: TRBV2
CDR3aa: CATSRIIRETQYF

j_gene: TRBJ1-1
v_gene: TRBV3-1/TRBV3-2
CDR3aa: CASSQGATGILAEAFF

j_gene: TRBJ2-5
v_gene: TRBV5-5
CDR3aa: CASSHIGSVEGETQYF

j_gene: TRBJ1-1
v_gene: TRBV19
CDR3aa: CASSGGILEAFF

j_gene: TRBJ2-7
v_gene: TRBV2
CDR3aa: CASTLEGGATYEQYF

j_gene: TRBJ1-1
v_gene: TRBV5-5
CDR3aa: CASSLTVPLNTEAFF

j_gene: TRBJ2-1
v_gene: TRBV6-4
CDR3aa: CASSAATSGGTQFF

j_gene: TRBJ1-1
v_gene: TRBV25-1
CDR3aa: CASSEAGSSRTEAFF

j_gene: TRBJ1-2
v_gene: TRBV6-5
CDR3aa: CASSQDSFSNYGYTF

j_gene: TRBJ1-2
v_gene: TRBV6-5
CDR3aa: CASSQTANYGYTF

j_gene: TRBJ1-4
v_gene: TRBV19
CDR3aa: CASSIARTNEKLFF

j_gene: TRBJ1-2
v_gene: TRBV7-9
CDR3aa: CASSYRGDGGYTF

j_gene: TRBJ1-5
v_gene: TRBV6-1
CDR3aa: CASSVWDRGWSQPQHF

j_gene: TRBJ2-1
v_gene: TRBV6-6
CDR3aa: CASVFSGTGGRNEQFF

j_gene: TRBJ1-3
v_gene: TRBV18
CDR3aa: CASSPPGSGNTIYF

j_gene: TRBJ2-6
v_gene: TRBV7-2
CDR3aa: CASSFQGALGSGANVLTF

j_gene: TRBJ1-1
v_gene: TRBV7-9
CDR3aa: CASSFQGRTEAFF

j_gene: TRBJ1-2
v_gene: TRBV11-3
CDR3aa: CASSPRQGASYGYTF